Each of the 8 T cell receptor beta chains below was sequenced from the same sample in a study of blood T cell repertoires in COVID-19 (dated by TCRdb to about 2020). The receptor library was made with the immunoSEQ multiplex PCR assay. Imported from immuneACCESS, the table was reduced by TCRdb to in-frame sequences with V and J called. These copies leave out some clones; in studies compared against another copy, an unresolved V gene accounts for under half, and the cause of the remainder is not known. The sample includes about 170,000 clones, with 84% observed a single time. The leading ten clones occupy under 3.5% of the sample. Sequenced material: peripheral blood. These receptor sequences come from an elderly woman with COVID-19, enrolled during active disease.

The rearrangement links TRBV5-8 to TRBJ1-2; TRBD1 is a possible D gene (5 bases). The CDR3 sequence is 16 residues long. Germline V CDR1 and CDR2: SGHTS, YDEGEE. The V gene lost 3 bases and the J gene lost 0 bases, with 15 bases spanning the gap. The chain's CDR3 is CASSWYGPTANYGYTF. CDR3 in DNA: TGTGCCAGCAGCTGGTACGGACCGACAGCTAACTATGGCTACACCTTC.

This chain joins TRBV4-1 and TRBJ1-2; D might be TRBD1 (6 bases). The CDR3 covers 16 residues. Trimming took 0 bases from V and 4 from J, leaving 15 bases between them. Germline CDR1 reads MGHRA; CDR2 reads YSYEKL. The CDR3 nucleotides read TGCGCCAGCAGCCAAGAGATAGGACGCAGGGGCTATGGCTACACCTTC. Translation gives CASSQEIGRRGYGYTF.

This clone was seen just once. V gene TRBV4-1 combines with J gene TRBJ1-2, with 8 bases lining up with TRBD1. After removal of 6 bases from V and 7 bases from J, the junction contained 10 bases not matched to a gene. CDR3 length equals 14 residues. CDR1 is MGHRA, CDR2 YSYEKL, per germline. CDR3 in DNA: TGCGCCAGCAGTAGGGACAGGCCCCAAGGTGGCTACACCTTC. It is translated as CASSRDRPQGGYTF.

This clone appeared once. The CDR3 DNA follows: TGTGCCAGCAGGGATCAGGGGGCAGACTATGGCTACACCTTC. It translates to CASRDQGADYGYTF. This rearrangement joins TRBV28 to TRBJ1-2, with TRBD1 matching 8 bases. V shed 6 bases, J shed 3 bases, and the junction held 6 bases outside the gene matches. The germline V gene encodes CDR1 MDHEN and CDR2 SYDVKM. The CDR3 consists of 14 residues.

The chain has TRBV5-4 and TRBJ2-7; no reliable D call. Germline V gene lookup returns CDR1 SGHNT and CDR2 YYREEE (reference sequence). Trimming removed 4 bases at V and 0 bases at J, with 8 bases between. The CDR3 runs 13 residues. The CDR3 spells CASSLPYSYEQYF. In DNA form, the CDR3 reads TGTGCCAGCAGCCTACCCTACTCCTACGAGCAGTACTTC.

This clone was recorded once. The chain uses TRBV28 and TRBJ2-3, with D possibly TRBD1 on 5 matching bases. V shed 2 bases and J shed 8 bases, with 5 bases lying between them. There are 11 residues in the CDR3. CDR1 and CDR2 (germline): MDHEN, SYDVKM. CDR3 sequence: CASSLGATQYF. CDR3 in DNA: TGTGCCAGCAGTTTAGGGGCTACGCAGTATTTT.

This chain joins TRBV2 and TRBJ2-7, with D possibly TRBD2 on 6 matching bases. Germline lookup yields CDR1 SNHLY and CDR2 FYNNEI. The CDR3 spans 12 residues. Between the trimmed V and J ends, which lost 7 bases and 3 bases, there was a span of 10 bases. The DNA for the CDR3 is TGTGCCAGCAAGGGGCGGGGCTACGAGCAGTACTTC. Its translation: CASKGRGYEQYF. Full variable domain (rest looked up from reference TRBV2 and TRBJ2-7): EPEVTQTPSHQVTQMGQEVILRCVPISNHLYFYWYRQILGQKVEFLVSFYNNEISEKSEIFDDQFSVERPDGSNFTLKIRSTKLEDSAMYFCASKGRGYEQYFGPGTRLTVT.

This chain connects TRBV10-3 to TRBJ2-7, with a weak D call TRBD1 (6 bases). The germline CDR1 and CDR2 sequences are ENHRY and SYGVKD. The ends were cut back, 4 bases at V and 6 bases at J, with 16 bases in the middle. The CDR3 is 14 amino acids. The CDR3 loop reads CAISGDRMPGEQYF. The CDR3, as DNA: TGTGCCATCAGTGGAGACAGGATGCCTGGCGAGCAGTACTTC.